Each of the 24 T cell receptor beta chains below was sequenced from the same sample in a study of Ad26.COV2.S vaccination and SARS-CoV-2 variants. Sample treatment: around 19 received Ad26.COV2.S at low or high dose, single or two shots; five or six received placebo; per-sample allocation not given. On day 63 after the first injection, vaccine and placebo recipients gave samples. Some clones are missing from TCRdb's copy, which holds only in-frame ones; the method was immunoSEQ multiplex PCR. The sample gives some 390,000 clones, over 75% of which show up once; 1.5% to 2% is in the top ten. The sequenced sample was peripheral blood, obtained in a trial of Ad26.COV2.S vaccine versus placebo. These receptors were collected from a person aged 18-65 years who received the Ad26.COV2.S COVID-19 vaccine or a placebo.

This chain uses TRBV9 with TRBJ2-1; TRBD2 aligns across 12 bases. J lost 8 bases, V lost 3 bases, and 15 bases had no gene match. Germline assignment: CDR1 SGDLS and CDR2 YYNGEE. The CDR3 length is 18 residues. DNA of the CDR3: TGTGCCAGCAGCGATCCAAGTCTCCTAGCGGGAGGGCCCGATGAGCAGTTCTTC. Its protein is CASSDPSLLAGGPDEQFF.

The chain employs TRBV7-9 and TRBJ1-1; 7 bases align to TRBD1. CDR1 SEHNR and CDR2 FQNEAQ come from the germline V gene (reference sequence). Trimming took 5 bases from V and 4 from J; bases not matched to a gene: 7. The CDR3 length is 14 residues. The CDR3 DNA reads TGTGCCAGCAGCCAAACCAGGGGGAGCACTGAAGCTTTCTTT. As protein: CASSQTRGSTEAFF.

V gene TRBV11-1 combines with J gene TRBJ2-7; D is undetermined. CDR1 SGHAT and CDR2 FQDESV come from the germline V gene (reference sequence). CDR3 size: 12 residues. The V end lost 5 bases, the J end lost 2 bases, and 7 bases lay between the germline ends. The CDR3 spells CASSGSPYEQYF. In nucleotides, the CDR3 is TGTGCCAGCAGCGGGTCCCCCTACGAGCAGTACTTC.

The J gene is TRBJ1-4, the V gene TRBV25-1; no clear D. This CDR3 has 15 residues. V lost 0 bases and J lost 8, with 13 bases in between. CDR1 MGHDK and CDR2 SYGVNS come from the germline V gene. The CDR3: CASSEYGRATEKLFF. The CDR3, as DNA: TGTGCCAGCAGTGAATACGGCAGAGCCACGGAAAAACTGTTTTTT.

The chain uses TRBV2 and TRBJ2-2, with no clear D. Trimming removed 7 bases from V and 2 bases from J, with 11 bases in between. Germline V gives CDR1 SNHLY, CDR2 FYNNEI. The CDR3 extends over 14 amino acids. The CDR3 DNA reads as TGTGCCAGCACCGCGAAGGACAACACCGGGGAGCTGTTTTTT. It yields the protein CASTAKDNTGELFF.

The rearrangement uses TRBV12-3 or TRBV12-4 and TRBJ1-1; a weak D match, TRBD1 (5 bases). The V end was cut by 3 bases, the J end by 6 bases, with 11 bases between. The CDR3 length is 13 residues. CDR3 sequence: CASSFEGWAEAFF. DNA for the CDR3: TGTGCCAGCAGTTTCGAGGGGTGGGCTGAAGCTTTCTTT.

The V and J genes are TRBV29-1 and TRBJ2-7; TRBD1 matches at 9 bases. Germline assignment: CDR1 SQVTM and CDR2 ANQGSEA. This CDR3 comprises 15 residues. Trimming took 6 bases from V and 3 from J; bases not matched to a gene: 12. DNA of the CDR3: TGCAGCGTGGGACGAACCGGGACAGGGAGCTACGAGCAGTACTTC. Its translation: CSVGRTGTGSYEQYF.

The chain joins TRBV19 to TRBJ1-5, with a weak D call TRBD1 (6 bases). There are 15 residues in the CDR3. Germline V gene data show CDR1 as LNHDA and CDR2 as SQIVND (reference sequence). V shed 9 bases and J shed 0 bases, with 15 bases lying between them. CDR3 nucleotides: TGTGCCAGCCAAACTACAGGGTATAGCAATCAGCCCCAGCATTTT. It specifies CASQTTGYSNQPQHF.

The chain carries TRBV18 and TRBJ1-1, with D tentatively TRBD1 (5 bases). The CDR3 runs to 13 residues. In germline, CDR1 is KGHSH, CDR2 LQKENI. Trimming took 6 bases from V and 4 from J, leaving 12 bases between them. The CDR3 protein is CASSPGEGTEAFF. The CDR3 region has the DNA TGTGCCAGCTCTCCGGGGGAGGGCACTGAAGCTTTCTTT. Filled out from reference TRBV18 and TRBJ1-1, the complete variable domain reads NAGVMQNPRHLVRRRGQEARLRCSPMKGHSHVYWYRQLPEEGLKFMVYLQKENIIDESGMPKERFSAEFPKEGPSILRIQQVVRGDSAAYFCASSPGEGTEAFFGQGTRLTVV.

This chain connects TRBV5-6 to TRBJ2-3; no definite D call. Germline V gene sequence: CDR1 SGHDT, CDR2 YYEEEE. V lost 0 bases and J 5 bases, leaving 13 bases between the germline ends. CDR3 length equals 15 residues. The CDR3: CASSLGNSGVDTQYF. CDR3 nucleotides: TGTGCCAGCAGCTTGGGGAACAGTGGAGTAGATACGCAGTATTTT.

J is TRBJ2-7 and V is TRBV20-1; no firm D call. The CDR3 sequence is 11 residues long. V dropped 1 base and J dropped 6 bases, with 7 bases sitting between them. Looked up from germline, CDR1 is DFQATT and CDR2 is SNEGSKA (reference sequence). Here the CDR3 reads CSARAQVEQYF. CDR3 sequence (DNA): TGCAGTGCTAGAGCTCAGGTCGAGCAGTACTTC.

The CDR3 DNA is TGTGCCAGCAGTGAGAGAGACACCTATGAAAAACTGTTTTTT. Its translation: CASSERDTYEKLFF. J is TRBJ1-4 and V is TRBV28; D gene unclear. Germline V CDR1 and CDR2: MDHEN, SYDVKM. The CDR3 has 14 amino acids. The germline V and J ends were trimmed by 5 bases and 6 bases, with 13 bases remaining between them. The full variable domain, completed using reference TRBV28 and TRBJ1-4, is DVKVTQSSRYLVKRTGEKVFLECVQDMDHENMFWYRQDPGLGLRLIYFSYDVKMKEKGDIPEGYSVSREKKERFSLILESASTNQTSMYLCASSERDTYEKLFFGSGTQLSVL.

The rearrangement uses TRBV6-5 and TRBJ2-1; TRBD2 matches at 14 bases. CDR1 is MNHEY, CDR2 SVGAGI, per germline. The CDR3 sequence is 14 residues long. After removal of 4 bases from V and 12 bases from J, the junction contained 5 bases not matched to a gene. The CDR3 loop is CASSSGLAGDAQFF. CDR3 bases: TGTGCCAGCAGTTCGGGACTAGCGGGAGACGCGCAGTTCTTC.

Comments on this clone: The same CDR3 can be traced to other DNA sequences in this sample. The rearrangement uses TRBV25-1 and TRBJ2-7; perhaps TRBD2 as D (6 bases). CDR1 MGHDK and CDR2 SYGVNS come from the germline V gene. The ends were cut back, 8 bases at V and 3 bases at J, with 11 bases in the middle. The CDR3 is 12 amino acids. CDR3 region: CASRGTDYEQYF. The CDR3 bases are TGTGCCAGCCGCGGGACGGACTACGAGCAGTACTTC.

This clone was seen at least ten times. CDR3 sequence: CASSLVGRGQNEQFF. The DNA for the CDR3 is TGTGCCAGCAGCTTAGTCGGCAGGGGGCAAAATGAGCAGTTCTTC. V is TRBV11-3 and J is TRBJ2-1; 8 nucleotides match TRBD1. Germline V CDR1 and CDR2: SGHNT, YENEEA. With 1 base clipped from V and 7 bases from J, the junction kept 6 bases outside the gene matches. The CDR3 spans 15 residues.

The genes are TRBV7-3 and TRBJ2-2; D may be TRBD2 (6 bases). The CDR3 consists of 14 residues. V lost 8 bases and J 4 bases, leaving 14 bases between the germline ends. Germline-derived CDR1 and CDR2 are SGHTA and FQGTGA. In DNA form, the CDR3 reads TGTGCCAGCTCGGGCGGGACGACCACCGGGGAGCTGTTTTTT. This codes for CASSGGTTTGELFF.

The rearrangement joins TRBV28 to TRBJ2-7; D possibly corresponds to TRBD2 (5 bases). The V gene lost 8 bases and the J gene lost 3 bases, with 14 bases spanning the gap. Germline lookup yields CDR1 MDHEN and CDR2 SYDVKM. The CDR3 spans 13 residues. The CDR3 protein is CASRPSGSYEQYF. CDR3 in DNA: TGTGCCAGCCGCCCCAGCGGCAGCTACGAGCAGTACTTC.

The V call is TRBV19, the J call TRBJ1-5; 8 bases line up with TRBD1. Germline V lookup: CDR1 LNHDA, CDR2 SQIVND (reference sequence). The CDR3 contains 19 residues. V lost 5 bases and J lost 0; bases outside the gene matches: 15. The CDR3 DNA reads TGTGCCAGTAGTCCCGGGACAGGCAAGATGACCTATAGCAATCAGCCCCAGCATTTT. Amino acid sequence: CASSPGTGKMTYSNQPQHF.

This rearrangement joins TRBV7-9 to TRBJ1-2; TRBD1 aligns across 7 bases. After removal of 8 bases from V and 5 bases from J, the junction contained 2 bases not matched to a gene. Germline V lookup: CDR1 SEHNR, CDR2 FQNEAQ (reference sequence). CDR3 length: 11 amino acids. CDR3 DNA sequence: TGTGCCAGCGACAGGGTATATGGCTACACCTTC. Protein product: CASDRVYGYTF.

The CDR3 loop is CASSEGQGTEQYF. CDR3 coding DNA: TGTGCCAGCAGTGAGGGGCAGGGTACCGAGCAGTACTTC. The chain employs TRBV6-1 and TRBJ2-7; the D gene is possibly TRBD1 (5 bases). The CDR3 spans 13 residues. V was trimmed by 3 bases and J by 6 bases, leaving 12 bases between them. Germline loops: CDR1 MNHNS, CDR2 SASEGT.

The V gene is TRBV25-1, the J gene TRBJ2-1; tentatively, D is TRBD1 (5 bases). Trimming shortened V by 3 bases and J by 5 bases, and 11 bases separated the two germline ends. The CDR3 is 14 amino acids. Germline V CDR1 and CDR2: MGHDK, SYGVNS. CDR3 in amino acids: CASSDWGRDNEQFF. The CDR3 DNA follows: TGTGCCAGCAGTGACTGGGGCAGGGACAATGAGCAGTTCTTC.

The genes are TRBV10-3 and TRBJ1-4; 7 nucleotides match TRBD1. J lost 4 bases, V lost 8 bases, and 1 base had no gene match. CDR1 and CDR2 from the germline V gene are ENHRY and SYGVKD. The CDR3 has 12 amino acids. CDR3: CAIGDSNEKLFF. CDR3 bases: TGTGCCATCGGGGACAGTAATGAAAAACTGTTTTTT.

The CDR3 sequence is CASSLVPGQGGEQYF. The CDR3 DNA reads as TGTGCCAGCAGCTTAGTCCCCGGGCAGGGAGGCGAGCAGTACTTC. The V gene is TRBV7-8, the J gene TRBJ2-7, with D tentatively TRBD2 (6 bases). V lost 1 base to trimming and J lost 6 bases, with 16 bases between them. From germline, CDR1 is SGHVS and CDR2 FQNEAQ. The CDR3 totals 15 residues.

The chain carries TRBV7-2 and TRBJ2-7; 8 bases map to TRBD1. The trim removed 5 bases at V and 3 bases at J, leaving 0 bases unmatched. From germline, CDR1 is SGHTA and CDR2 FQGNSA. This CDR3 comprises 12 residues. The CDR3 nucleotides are TGTGCCAGCAGCGACAGGGGCTACGAGCAGTACTTC. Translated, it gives CASSDRGYEQYF.